These T cell receptor beta chains were read from a single sample in a study of T cell changes during pregnancy in multiple sclerosis. Assay: immunoSEQ multiplex PCR; the TCRdb copy retains only in-frame clones and omits some. The sample includes just under 65,000 clones, around 97% seen only once; the top ten take roughly 2.4%. This specimen was CD8+ T cells from peripheral blood mononuclear cells, taken after pregnancy. The source is a female donor with multiple sclerosis, enrolled in a pregnancy study. Each CDR3 is given with its conserved first and last residue. D genes are given only for firm matches. The size entry is marked missing in some rows and otherwise reads once, few, many or a size class.

CDR3aa: CASSLPLYGYTF
CDR3nt: TGTGCCAGCAGCTTACCCCTTTATGGCTACACCTTC
abundance: -
d_gene: -
j_gene: TRBJ1-2
v_gene: TRBV7-9

CDR3aa: CASRTQGPTYEQYF
CDR3nt: TGTGCCAGCAGGACACAGGGGCCAACCTACGAGCAGTACTTC
abundance: -
d_gene: TRBD1
j_gene: TRBJ2-7
v_gene: TRBV27

CDR3aa: CASSLTGNLNQPQHF
CDR3nt: TGTGCCAGCAGTTTAACAGGGAACCTCAATCAGCCCCAGCATTTT
abundance: -
d_gene: -
j_gene: TRBJ1-5
v_gene: TRBV28

CDR3aa: CASSPPGGRTGELFF
CDR3nt: TGTGCCAGCAGCCCCCCAGGGGGCAGGACCGGGGAGCTGTTTTTT
abundance: -
d_gene: TRBD1
j_gene: TRBJ2-2
v_gene: TRBV9

CDR3aa: CASSLGRTGQETQYF
CDR3nt: TGTGCCAGCAGCTTAGGGAGGACAGGGCAAGAGACCCAGTACTTC
abundance: -
d_gene: TRBD1
j_gene: TRBJ2-5
v_gene: TRBV11-2

CDR3aa: CASSSPGLAGEVNEQFF
CDR3nt: TGTGCCAGCAGCTCGCCGGGACTAGCGGGAGAGGTCAATGAGCAGTTCTTC
abundance: -
d_gene: TRBD2
j_gene: TRBJ2-1
v_gene: TRBV5-4

CDR3aa: CASTAGTGGRYEQYF
CDR3nt: TGTGCCAGTACCGCCGGGACAGGGGGTCGGTACGAGCAGTACTTC
abundance: -
d_gene: TRBD1
j_gene: TRBJ2-7
v_gene: TRBV19

CDR3aa: CSVVLGTEQFF
CDR3nt: TGCAGCGTTGTACTAGGCACTGAGCAGTTCTTC
abundance: -
d_gene: -
j_gene: TRBJ2-1
v_gene: TRBV29-1

CDR3aa: CASSFRQTNEKLFF
CDR3nt: TGTGCCAGCAGTTTTAGACAAACTAATGAAAAACTGTTTTTT
abundance: -
d_gene: -
j_gene: TRBJ1-4
v_gene: TRBV27

CDR3aa: CASSSSIAGEGTDTQYF
CDR3nt: TGTGCCAGCAGCTCATCCATAGCGGGAGAGGGCACAGATACGCAGTATTTT
abundance: -
d_gene: TRBD2
j_gene: TRBJ2-3
v_gene: TRBV5-4

CDR3aa: CASSIDRSGADTQYF
CDR3nt: TGTGCCAGTAGTATAGATAGGAGTGGTGCAGATACGCAGTATTTT
abundance: -
d_gene: -
j_gene: TRBJ2-3
v_gene: TRBV19

CDR3aa: CATSRDARDQPQHF
CDR3nt: TGTGCCACCAGCAGAGATGCACGGGATCAGCCCCAGCATTTT
abundance: -
d_gene: -
j_gene: TRBJ1-5
v_gene: TRBV15

CDR3aa: CATSRYRDSNQPQHF
CDR3nt: TGTGCCACCAGCAGATACAGGGATAGCAATCAGCCCCAGCATTTT
abundance: -
d_gene: -
j_gene: TRBJ1-5
v_gene: TRBV15

CDR3aa: CASSLVAGGRETQYF
CDR3nt: TGTGCCAGCAGCTTAGTAGCGGGAGGGCGAGAGACCCAGTACTTC
abundance: -
d_gene: TRBD2
j_gene: TRBJ2-5
v_gene: TRBV7-9

CDR3aa: CASSRIADEQYF
CDR3nt: TGTGCCAGCAGCCGGATAGCCGACGAGCAGTACTTC
abundance: -
d_gene: -
j_gene: TRBJ2-7
v_gene: TRBV27

CDR3aa: CASSLRRVGETQYF
CDR3nt: TGCGCCAGCAGCTTGCGCAGGGTTGGGGAGACCCAGTACTTC
abundance: -
d_gene: -
j_gene: TRBJ2-5
v_gene: TRBV5-1

CDR3aa: CASSQSGGSTPGKSSYNEQFF
CDR3nt: TGCGCCAGCAGCCAAAGCGGCGGTTCGACTCCCGGAAAAAGCTCCTACAATGAGCAGTTCTTC
abundance: -
d_gene: -
j_gene: TRBJ2-1
v_gene: TRBV4-1

CDR3aa: CASSISTDQPQHF
CDR3nt: TGCGCCAGCAGTATTTCTACGGATCAGCCCCAGCATTTT
abundance: -
d_gene: -
j_gene: TRBJ1-5
v_gene: TRBV4-1

CDR3aa: CASSLDSAYEQYF
CDR3nt: TGTGCCAGCAGCTTGGACAGTGCCTACGAGCAGTACTTC
abundance: -
d_gene: -
j_gene: TRBJ2-7
v_gene: TRBV5-4

CDR3aa: CASSVGGSSYEQYF
CDR3nt: TGTGCCAGCAGCGTTGGCGGGAGCTCCTACGAGCAGTACTTC
abundance: once
d_gene: TRBD2
j_gene: TRBJ2-7
v_gene: TRBV9

CDR3aa: CASSFLLQGYQPQHF
CDR3nt: TGTGCCAGCAGCTTCCTGCTCCAGGGATATCAGCCCCAGCATTTT
abundance: -
d_gene: -
j_gene: TRBJ1-5
v_gene: TRBV28

CDR3aa: CASTFRLGHEQFF
CDR3nt: TGTGCCAGCACCTTTAGACTGGGGCATGAGCAGTTCTTC
abundance: once
d_gene: -
j_gene: TRBJ2-1
v_gene: TRBV28

CDR3aa: CSVELGGSGTEAFF
CDR3nt: TGCAGCGTTGAGTTAGGGGGCTCAGGCACTGAAGCTTTCTTT
abundance: -
d_gene: TRBD1
j_gene: TRBJ1-1
v_gene: TRBV29-1

CDR3aa: CASSNRGSSTDTQYF
CDR3nt: TGTGCCAGCAGTAACAGGGGATCTAGCACAGATACGCAGTATTTT
abundance: -
d_gene: TRBD1
j_gene: TRBJ2-3
v_gene: TRBV28

CDR3aa: CASKAQALSEQYF
CDR3nt: TGCGCCAGCAAAGCACAGGCGCTGAGCGAGCAGTACTTC
abundance: -
d_gene: -
j_gene: TRBJ2-7
v_gene: TRBV10-1

CDR3aa: CSLRGLAGGVGNEQFF
CDR3nt: TGCAGCCTCCGAGGACTAGCGGGAGGAGTGGGCAATGAGCAGTTCTTC
abundance: -
d_gene: TRBD2
j_gene: TRBJ2-1
v_gene: TRBV29-1

CDR3aa: CATRSRGGSPYEQYF
CDR3nt: TGTGCCACCCGATCCCGCGGCGGGAGCCCCTACGAGCAGTACTTC
abundance: -
d_gene: TRBD2
j_gene: TRBJ2-7
v_gene: TRBV5-6

CDR3aa: CAIADAGDTEAFF
CDR3nt: TGTGCCATCGCCGACGCGGGGGACACTGAAGCTTTCTTT
abundance: once
d_gene: -
j_gene: TRBJ1-1
v_gene: TRBV2

CDR3aa: CASSWGLAGDRSTDTQYF
CDR3nt: TGTGCCAGCAGCTGGGGACTAGCGGGAGATCGGAGCACAGATACGCAGTATTTT
abundance: -
d_gene: TRBD2
j_gene: TRBJ2-3
v_gene: TRBV5-4

CDR3aa: CSADRQGETYEQYF
CDR3nt: TGCAGCGCCGATAGACAGGGGGAGACCTACGAGCAGTACTTC
abundance: -
d_gene: TRBD1
j_gene: TRBJ2-7
v_gene: TRBV29-1

CDR3aa: CASSLRGSQAYEQYF
CDR3nt: TGTGCCAGCAGTTTAAGGGGGAGTCAGGCCTACGAGCAGTACTTC
abundance: -
d_gene: -
j_gene: TRBJ2-7
v_gene: TRBV27

CDR3aa: CASSSIVEINYGYTF
CDR3nt: TGTGCCAGTAGTTCTATTGTCGAGATTAACTATGGCTACACCTTC
abundance: -
d_gene: -
j_gene: TRBJ1-2
v_gene: TRBV19

CDR3aa: CASSIGTRSTIEQFF
CDR3nt: TGTGCCAGTAGTATTGGGACAAGATCTACAATTGAGCAGTTCTTC
abundance: -
d_gene: -
j_gene: TRBJ2-1
v_gene: TRBV19

CDR3aa: CASSLAQGLQETQYF
CDR3nt: TGTGCCAGCAGCTTAGCCCAGGGGTTACAAGAGACCCAGTACTTC
abundance: -
d_gene: -
j_gene: TRBJ2-5
v_gene: TRBV7-9

CDR3aa: CASSPDSTGELFF
CDR3nt: TGCGCCAGCAGCCCGGACTCCACCGGGGAGCTGTTTTTT
abundance: -
d_gene: -
j_gene: TRBJ2-2
v_gene: TRBV5-1

CDR3aa: CASSRPTGQNTEAFF
CDR3nt: TGTGCCAGCAGCCGTCCGACTGGACAGAACACTGAAGCTTTCTTT
abundance: -
d_gene: -
j_gene: TRBJ1-1
v_gene: TRBV28

CDR3aa: CASSESLAGVNEQFF
CDR3nt: TGTGCCAGCAGTGAAAGTCTAGCGGGAGTTAATGAGCAGTTCTTC
abundance: -
d_gene: TRBD2
j_gene: TRBJ2-1
v_gene: TRBV6-1

CDR3aa: CASSFGGGDTQYF
CDR3nt: TGTGCCAGCAGCTTTGGGGGGGGAGATACGCAGTATTTT
abundance: -
d_gene: TRBD2
j_gene: TRBJ2-3
v_gene: TRBV7-3

CDR3aa: CASSDSVGLNTEAFF
CDR3nt: TGTGCCAGCAGTGACAGCGTCGGCTTGAACACTGAAGCTTTCTTT
abundance: -
d_gene: -
j_gene: TRBJ1-1
v_gene: TRBV6-1

CDR3aa: CASSSETAGISSYNEQFF
CDR3nt: TGTGCCAGCAGTTCCGAGACAGCTGGGATCAGCTCCTACAATGAGCAGTTCTTC
abundance: once
d_gene: -
j_gene: TRBJ2-1
v_gene: TRBV28

CDR3aa: CASSWTGDGYTF
CDR3nt: TGTGCCAGCAGCTGGACAGGGGACGGCTACACCTTC
abundance: -
d_gene: TRBD1
j_gene: TRBJ1-2
v_gene: TRBV7-9

CDR3aa: CAISETLYEGVNNEQFF
CDR3nt: TGTGCCATCAGTGAGACCCTATACGAGGGGGTAAACAATGAGCAGTTCTTC
abundance: -
d_gene: -
j_gene: TRBJ2-1
v_gene: TRBV10-3